Presented here are 27 T cell receptor beta chains from one specimen sequenced in a study of naive CD8 T cells in extremely preterm neonates (dated by TCRdb to between 2016 and 2019). General study outcomes and caveats: Preterm CDR3s were shorter, with fewer N additions and less junctional trimming, and were closer to germline than those of older groups.

The preterm samples were obtained from a handful of extremely preterm deliveries at roughly 22-28 weeks of gestation. Libraries were prepared through the immunoSEQ multiplex PCR assay. TCRdb mirrors the immuneACCESS table, restricted to in-frame sequences. Some clones are absent from its copies; in checked studies, under half trace to an unresolved V gene, and the reason for the others is unknown. This sample comprises about 23,000 clones, roughly 88% of them detected only once. Jointly, the top ten make up roughly 0.9% of the sample. The antigens these receptors bind are not known. The sequencing input was naive CD8+ T cells from cord blood. The receptors were sampled from a boy who was born preterm.

V gene TRBV6-5 combines with J gene TRBJ1-6; TRBD1 is a possible D gene (5 bases). V was cut by 2 bases and J by 3 bases, with 5 bases left in between. The CDR3 sequence is 14 residues long. Germline V lookup: CDR1 MNHEY, CDR2 SVGAGI. The DNA of the CDR3 is TGTGCCAGCAGTTACGGGGGCTATAATTCACCCCTCCACTTT. Its protein is CASSYGGYNSPLHF.

The chain joins TRBV25-1 to TRBJ2-1, with 7 bases identical to TRBD2. Unmatched junction bases numbered 0, after V lost 1 base and J lost 0 bases. Germline values: CDR1 MGHDK, CDR2 SYGVNS. The CDR3 runs to 15 residues. The CDR3 coding sequence is TGTGCCAGCAGTGAATGGACTAGCTCCTACAATGAGCAGTTCTTC. Translated: CASSEWTSSYNEQFF.

The V and J genes are TRBV29-1 and TRBJ2-4, with 9 nucleotides matching TRBD2. CDR3 length: 13 amino acids. Losses at the gene ends were 5 bases for V and 1 base for J; bases not matched to a gene: 0. CDR1 SQVTM and CDR2 ANQGSEA come from the germline V gene. The CDR3 is CSVSGGAKNIQYF. In DNA form, the CDR3 reads TGCAGCGTTAGCGGGGGGGCCAAAAACATTCAGTACTTC.

This chain uses TRBV6-5 with TRBJ2-2; 8 positions agree with TRBD1. This CDR3 region has 15 residues. Trimming removed 2 bases from V and 4 bases from J; junction bases left unmatched: 3. Germline V gene lookup returns CDR1 MNHEY and CDR2 SVGAGI. CDR3 loop: CASSYAGQGTGELFF. In DNA form, the CDR3 reads TGTGCCAGCAGTTACGCCGGACAGGGCACCGGGGAGCTGTTTTTT.

This CDR3 is CASSLARDRAYEQYF. Here the CDR3 DNA reads TGTGCCAGCAGCTTGGCGAGGGACAGAGCCTACGAGCAGTACTTC. This chain links TRBV4-2 with TRBJ2-7; the match to TRBD1 covers 7 bases. There are 15 residues in the CDR3. CDR1 LGHNA and CDR2 YNFKEQ come from the germline V gene. The J segment lost 2 bases and the V segment lost 5 bases, leaving 9 bases of the junction unmatched.

A single count supports this clone. The rearrangement uses TRBV29-1 and TRBJ2-7; possible D gene TRBD2, 7 bases. Deletions cut 5 bases from V and 2 bases from J, with 13 bases between. The CDR3 is made up of 13 amino acids. The germline V gene encodes CDR1 SQVTM and CDR2 ANQGSEA. The CDR3: CSVTGGPTYEQYF. For the CDR3, the DNA is TGCAGCGTTACGGGGGGCCCAACCTACGAGCAGTACTTC.

This chain links TRBV7-2 with TRBJ2-1; no clear D. Germline loops: CDR1 SGHTA, CDR2 FQGNSA. This CDR3 is 13 amino acids long. Deletions cut 1 base from V and 3 bases from J, with 4 bases between. The DNA of the CDR3 is TGTGCCAGCAGCTTAGACAACTACAATGAGCAGTTCTTC. Its translation is CASSLDNYNEQFF.

The chain has TRBV19 and TRBJ2-7; D is possibly TRBD2 (5 bases). The CDR3 consists of 12 residues. With 5 bases removed from V and 5 bases from J, the gap between germline ends came to 10 bases. The germline gives CDR1 LNHDA, CDR2 SQIVND (reference sequence). In DNA form, the CDR3 reads TGTGCCAGTAGTGGGCTAGCCGACGAGCAGTACTTC. This sequence encodes CASSGLADEQYF.

The J gene is TRBJ1-1, the V gene TRBV19, with D possibly matching TRBD1 (5 bases). Looked up from germline, CDR1 is LNHDA and CDR2 is SQIVND (reference sequence). Trimming shortened V by 2 bases and J by 5 bases, and 12 bases separated the two germline ends. CDR3 length equals 14 residues. The CDR3 DNA follows: TGTGCCAGTAGTATAAAGGGGCCTTGGACTGAAGCTTTCTTT. It encodes CASSIKGPWTEAFF.

The chain has TRBV7-2 and TRBJ2-3; unclear D gene. CDR1 SGHTA and CDR2 FQGNSA come from the germline V gene. This CDR3 contains 11 residues. V lost 6 bases and J 2 bases, leaving 3 bases between the germline ends. For the CDR3, the DNA is TGTGCCAGCAGGTCCACAGATACGCAGTATTTT. Translated: CASRSTDTQYF.

The genes are TRBV5-6 and TRBJ2-2; TRBD1 aligns across 9 bases. Trimming removed 2 bases from V and 3 bases from J; junction bases left unmatched: 5. CDR3 length equals 16 residues. Looked up from germline, CDR1 is SGHDT and CDR2 is YYEEEE. DNA for the CDR3: TGTGCCAGCAGCTTAACAGGACAGGGGTACACCGGGGAGCTGTTTTTT. Its protein product is CASSLTGQGYTGELFF.

V gene TRBV4-3 combines with J gene TRBJ2-3; 9 bases fit TRBD2. The J segment lost 2 bases and the V segment lost 3 bases, leaving 3 bases of the junction unmatched. CDR3 size: 15 residues. Germline assignment: CDR1 LGHNA and CDR2 YSLEER. The CDR3 spells CASSQRGGYTDTQYF. CDR3 sequence (DNA): TGCGCCAGCAGCCAGCGGGGGGGATACACAGATACGCAGTATTTT.

A few counts support this clone. The chain recombines TRBV30 with TRBJ1-4, with D uncertain. CDR3 length: 12 residues. The V end lost 5 bases, the J end lost 0 bases, and 4 bases lay between the germline ends. CDR1 and CDR2 (germline): GTSNPN, SVGIG (reference sequence). The CDR3 spells CAWDTTNEKLFF. DNA of the CDR3: TGTGCCTGGGACACAACTAATGAAAAACTGTTTTTT.

The chain uses TRBV7-9 and TRBJ2-1, with 12 bases lining up with TRBD1. Unmatched junction bases numbered 6, after V lost 4 bases and J lost 8 bases. The CDR3 is 15 residues long. From germline, CDR1 is SEHNR and CDR2 FQNEAQ (reference sequence). CDR3 sequence reads: CASSSPGQGADEQFF. The CDR3 DNA sequence: TGTGCCAGCAGCTCCCCGGGACAGGGGGCCGATGAGCAGTTCTTC.

The chain has TRBV12-5 and TRBJ2-7; 8 bases are a match to TRBD1. With 3 bases clipped from V and 4 bases from J, the junction kept 5 bases outside the gene matches. The CDR3 contains 14 residues. Germline CDR1 is LGHNT and CDR2 is FRNRAP. The CDR3 reads CASGFGTGFYEQYF. In DNA, the CDR3 is TGTGCTAGTGGTTTCGGGACAGGTTTTTACGAGCAGTACTTC.

CDR3 sequence (DNA): TGTGCCAGCAGCTTTACAGGGGGCGAGCAGTACTTC. It translates to CASSFTGGEQYF. The gene calls are TRBV11-2 and TRBJ2-7; TRBD1 matches 8 bases. Germline V gene lookup returns CDR1 SGHAT and CDR2 FQNNGV. V was pared by 3 bases and J by 6 bases, with 1 base of the junction left unmatched. This CDR3 comprises 12 residues.

The chain carries TRBV9 and TRBJ2-7; no clear D. Germline CDR1 SGDLS, CDR2 YYNGEE. The CDR3 consists of 13 residues. V was shortened by 0 bases and J by 7 bases, with 11 bases between the two germline ends. The CDR3 sequence: CASSVGNRPEQYF. Here the CDR3 DNA reads TGTGCCAGCAGCGTAGGTAACCGCCCGGAGCAGTACTTC. The full variable domain, completed using reference TRBV9 and TRBJ2-7, is DSGVTQTPKHLITATGQRVTLRCSPRSGDLSVYWYQQSLDQGLQFLIQYYNGEERAKGNILERFSAQQFPDLHSELNLSSLELGDSALYFCASSVGNRPEQYFGPGTRLTVT.

V gene TRBV21-1 combines with J gene TRBJ2-3; the table's TRBD2 call for D was not verified on the DNA. TRBV21-1 is annotated as a pseudogene. The CDR3 is made up of 15 amino acids. The CDR3 DNA reads TGTGCCAGCAGCAGTATAGCGGGGGGAACAGATACGCAGTATTTT. Protein product: CASSSIAGGTDTQYF.

The J gene is TRBJ2-2, the V gene TRBV6-5; 8 bases line up with TRBD1. This CDR3 region has 12 residues. Germline V gives CDR1 MNHEY, CDR2 SVGAGI. With V trimmed by 6 bases and J by 6 bases, 0 bases remained unmatched. The CDR3 is CASRQGAGELFF. The CDR3 region has the DNA TGTGCCAGCAGACAGGGGGCCGGGGAGCTGTTTTTT.

This chain connects TRBV11-2 to TRBJ2-3; 14 bases match TRBD2. Per germline, CDR1 SGHAT and CDR2 FQNNGV. The CDR3 runs to 15 residues. The V segment lost 3 bases and the J segment 4 bases; nucleotides outside the gene matches: 0. CDR3 residues: CASSLTSGGADTQYF. The CDR3 nucleotides are TGTGCCAGCAGCTTGACTAGCGGGGGGGCAGATACGCAGTATTTT.

V usage is TRBV25-1 and J usage is TRBJ2-1; TRBD2 might be the D (6 bases). V lost 1 base and J lost 5, with 12 bases in between. The CDR3 runs to 15 residues. The germline V gene encodes CDR1 MGHDK and CDR2 SYGVNS. CDR3: CASSEWGTGDNEQFF. For the CDR3, the DNA is TGTGCCAGCAGTGAATGGGGGACTGGCGACAATGAGCAGTTCTTC.

As DNA, the CDR3 is TGTGCCAGCAGCTCCAGGAATGAAAAACTGTTTTTT. This encodes CASSSRNEKLFF. The chain combines TRBV7-9 with TRBJ1-4; no definite D call. The CDR3 is made up of 12 amino acids. V lost 4 bases and J lost 5, with 5 bases in between. Germline CDR1 SEHNR, CDR2 FQNEAQ (reference sequence).

The J gene is TRBJ2-2, the V gene TRBV9; D call uncertain. V was pared by 0 bases and J by 1 base, with 4 bases between. This CDR3 has 14 amino acids. Germline lookup yields CDR1 SGDLS and CDR2 YYNGEE. CDR3 in amino acids: CASSVEQNTGELFF. The CDR3 DNA reads TGTGCCAGCAGCGTAGAACAGAACACCGGGGAGCTGTTTTTT.

The rearrangement joins TRBV9 to TRBJ2-1; perhaps TRBD2 as D (6 bases). This CDR3 has 11 amino acids. V gave up 2 bases and J gave up 10 bases, with 7 bases separating them. Germline CDR1 is SGDLS and CDR2 is YYNGEE. CDR3 DNA sequence: TGTGCCAGCAGCGTCGCGGGGGAGCAGTTCTTC. It specifies CASSVAGEQFF. Using reference TRBV9 and TRBJ2-1 for the parts outside the CDR3, the full variable domain is DSGVTQTPKHLITATGQRVTLRCSPRSGDLSVYWYQQSLDQGLQFLIQYYNGEERAKGNILERFSAQQFPDLHSELNLSSLELGDSALYFCASSVAGEQFFGPGTRLTVL.

The sample holds one count of this clone. The rearrangement joins TRBV5-5 to TRBJ2-3, with D hard to call. CDR3 length: 12 amino acids. V lost 1 base, J lost 6 bases, and 6 bases lay in between. CDR1 and CDR2 from the germline V gene are SGHKS and YYEKEE (reference sequence). The CDR3 DNA is TGTGCCAGCAGCTTGAGGTACGATACGCAGTATTTT. This encodes CASSLRYDTQYF.

The chain links TRBV7-2 to TRBJ2-7; TRBD1 matches at 7 bases. Germline CDR1 and CDR2: SGHTA and FQGNSA. This CDR3 contains 14 residues. Trimming cost V 1 base and J 0 bases; bases outside gene matches: 0. CDR3 in DNA: TGTGCCAGCAGCTTAGGGGACAGCTCCTACGAGCAGTACTTC. Protein sequence: CASSLGDSSYEQYF.

V is TRBV5-4 and J is TRBJ2-1, with 8 nucleotides matching TRBD2. Germline CDR1 reads SGHNT; CDR2 reads YYREEE (reference sequence). The CDR3 loop spans 13 amino acids. Trimming at V came to 2 bases and at J to 7 bases, leaving 2 bases not matched to a gene. CDR3 residues: CASSFGGANEQFF. For the CDR3, the DNA is TGTGCCAGCAGCTTCGGGGGGGCTAATGAGCAGTTCTTC.